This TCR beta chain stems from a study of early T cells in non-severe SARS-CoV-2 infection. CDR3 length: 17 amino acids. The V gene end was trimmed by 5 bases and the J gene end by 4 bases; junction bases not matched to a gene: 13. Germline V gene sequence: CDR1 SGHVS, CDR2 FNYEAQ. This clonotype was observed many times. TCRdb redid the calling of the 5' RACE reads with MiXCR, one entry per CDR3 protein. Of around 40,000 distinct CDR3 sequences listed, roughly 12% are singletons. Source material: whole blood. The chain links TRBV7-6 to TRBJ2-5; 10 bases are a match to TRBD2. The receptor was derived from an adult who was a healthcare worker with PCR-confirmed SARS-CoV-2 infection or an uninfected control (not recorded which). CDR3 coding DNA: TGTGCCAGCAGCGCCCCTCAGCGGGAGGGAGTGAGAGAGACCCAGTACTTC. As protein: CASSAPQREGVRETQYF. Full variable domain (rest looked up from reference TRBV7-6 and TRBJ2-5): GAGVSQSPRYKVTKRGQDVALRCDPISGHVSLYWYRQALGQGPEFLTYFNYEAQQDKSGLPNDRFSAERPEGSISTLTIQRTEQRDSAMYRCASSAPQREGVRETQYFGPGTRLLVL.